These 27 T cell receptor beta chains came from one sample sequenced in a study of T cells after yellow fever vaccination. TCRdb reprocessed the 5' RACE reads with MiXCR, giving one entry per CDR3 protein. Altogether approximately 300,000 distinct CDR3 sequences are present, roughly 10% being singletons, with the ten largest covering under 4%. The source was CD4+ T cells sorted from PBMCs, collected 45 days after the yellow fever booster vaccination. These TCRs come from a young man who received the YFV17D yellow fever vaccine.

The gene calls are TRBV7-9 and TRBJ1-6; a possible D gene is TRBD1 (5 bases). CDR3 length: 19 residues. The germline V gene encodes CDR1 SEHNR and CDR2 FQNEAQ (reference sequence). V lost 5 bases, J lost 0 bases, and 20 bases lay in between. CDR3 residues: CASSPTERGMSSYNSPLHF. The CDR3 nucleotides read TGTGCCAGCAGCCCTACGGAGAGGGGTATGAGCTCCTATAATTCACCCCTCCACTTT.

This clonotype appeared a few times. The chain joins TRBV25-1 to TRBJ2-7; the match to TRBD1 covers 7 bases. J was trimmed by 0 bases and V by 1 base; bases with no gene match: 6. The length of the CDR3 is 16 residues. CDR1 and CDR2 (germline): MGHDK, SYGVNS. CDR3 amino acids: CASSESGRGYSYEQYF. CDR3 nucleotides: TGTGCCAGCAGTGAATCGGGCAGGGGGTACTCCTACGAGCAGTACTTC.

A note on this clonotype: The conserved phenylalanine or tryptophan is not found at the CDR3 terminus, so this likely reflects a read error. This chain joins TRBV18 and TRBJ2-4; TRBD1 matches at 11 bases. Germline CDR1 is KGHSH and CDR2 is LQKENI. V lost 3 bases, J lost 0 bases, and 10 bases stayed unmatched. The CDR3 totals 19 residues. The CDR3 region has the DNA TGTGCCAGCTCACCCCCGGGACAGGGGGGGATTGTAGCCAAAAACATTCAGTACTCC. This translates into CASSPPGQGGIVAKNIQYS.

The chain uses TRBV5-5 and TRBJ2-6; TRBD1 might be the D (6 bases). Trimming left V 0 bases short and J 0 bases short, with 10 bases between. The CDR3 contains 17 residues. Germline loops: CDR1 SGHKS, CDR2 YYEKEE (reference sequence). The CDR3 loop is CASSLVGATSGANVLTF. CDR3 DNA: TGTGCCAGCAGCTTGGTGGGGGCTACCTCTGGGGCCAACGTCCTGACTTTC.

The CDR3: CASSQENLKVDTQYF. In DNA form, the CDR3 reads TGTGCCAGCAGCCAAGAAAACCTAAAGGTAGATACGCAGTATTTT. V gene TRBV3-1 combines with J gene TRBJ2-3; D gene ambiguous. V was trimmed by 0 bases and J by 5 bases, leaving 12 bases between them. The CDR3 length is 15 residues. Germline V gene data show CDR1 as LGHDT and CDR2 as YNNKEL (reference sequence).

V usage is TRBV19 and J usage is TRBJ1-2; the D gene is possibly TRBD1 (5 bases). The ends were cut back, 7 bases at V and 1 base at J, with 7 bases in the middle. The CDR3 has 12 amino acids. Germline V gene sequence: CDR1 LNHDA, CDR2 SQIVND (reference sequence). The CDR3 region is CASTDNNYGYTF. Here the CDR3 DNA reads TGTGCCAGTACGGACAATAACTATGGCTACACCTTC.

CDR3 sequence: CATSKTSGGVIGELFF. CDR3 DNA: TGTGCCACCAGCAAGACTAGCGGGGGGGTAATCGGGGAGCTGTTTTTT. J is TRBJ2-2 and V is TRBV15, with TRBD2 matching over 14 bases. This CDR3 has 16 residues. Germline V gene data show CDR1 as LNHNV and CDR2 as YYDKDF (reference sequence). Losses at the gene ends were 4 bases for V and 7 bases for J; bases not matched to a gene: 5. The full variable domain, completed using reference TRBV15 and TRBJ2-2, is DAMVIQNPRYQVTQFGKPVTLSCSQTLNHNVMYWYQQKSSQAPKLLFHYYDKDFNNEADTPDNFQSRRPNTSFCFLDIRSPGLGDTAMYLCATSKTSGGVIGELFFGEGSRLTVL.

This clonotype occurred a few times. The V gene is TRBV3-1, the J gene TRBJ1-1, with 7 bases lining up with TRBD1. The germline gives CDR1 LGHDT, CDR2 YNNKEL (reference sequence). The V and J ends lost 1 base and 7 bases, in that order; junction bases with no gene match: 3. The CDR3 has 13 amino acids. The DNA of the CDR3 is TGTGCCAGCAGCCAAGGGACAGGATATGAAGCTTTCTTT. This gives the protein CASSQGTGYEAFF.

V is TRBV5-1 and J is TRBJ1-6; D unclear. This CDR3 region has 13 residues. V gave up 2 bases and J gave up 0 bases, with 0 bases separating them. The germline gives CDR1 SGHRS, CDR2 YFSETQ. The CDR3 here is CASSFSYNSPLHF. The CDR3 nucleotides are TGCGCCAGCAGCTTCTCCTATAATTCACCCCTCCACTTT. Variable domain in full (rest from reference TRBV5-1 and TRBJ1-6): KAGVTQTPRYLIKTRGQQVTLSCSPISGHRSVSWYQQTPGQGLQFLFEYFSETQRNKGNFPGRFSGRQFSNSRSEMNVSTLELGDSALYLCASSFSYNSPLHFGNGTRLTVT.

At least ten counts were recorded for this clonotype. The J gene is TRBJ2-5, the V gene TRBV10-3, with 8 bases identical to TRBD2. CDR3 length: 14 residues. Unmatched junction bases numbered 3, after V lost 2 bases and J lost 4 bases. Germline lookup yields CDR1 ENHRY and CDR2 SYGVKD. The CDR3 region is CAISEKAGVETQYF. The CDR3 DNA sequence: TGTGCCATCAGTGAGAAAGCGGGGGTAGAGACCCAGTACTTC.

This clonotype has just a few counts. CDR3 amino acids: CASSLGQGRYGYTF. The CDR3 DNA reads as TGTGCCAGCAGCTTGGGACAGGGGCGGTATGGCTACACCTTC. The chain combines TRBV28 with TRBJ1-2, with 10 nucleotides matching TRBD1. The V gene end was trimmed by 6 bases and the J gene end by 5 bases; junction bases not matched to a gene: 6. Germline CDR1 MDHEN, CDR2 SYDVKM. This CDR3 contains 14 residues.

V usage is TRBV29-1 and J usage is TRBJ2-7; maybe TRBD2 (5 bases). Trimming cost V 7 bases and J 3 bases, with 19 bases left between them. CDR1 is SQVTM and CDR2 is ANQGSEA in the germline V gene. The CDR3 is made up of 14 amino acids. The CDR3 nucleotides read TGCAGCGGCGGGTCGGACGGTACGAACTACGAGCAGTACGTC. It specifies CSGGSDGTNYEQYV.

This clonotype was seen many times. This chain links TRBV5-1 with TRBJ1-1; D gene unclear. Germline V gene lookup returns CDR1 SGHRS and CDR2 YFSETQ. The CDR3 length is 14 residues. V was clipped by 5 bases and J by 3 bases, with 14 bases between them. CDR3 in DNA: TGCGCCAGCAGTTCCCTTTCAGGACACACTGAAGCTTTCTTT. Residues: CASSSLSGHTEAFF.

This clonotype was detected many times. The chain combines TRBV19 with TRBJ2-2; no firm D call. Germline V gene sequence: CDR1 LNHDA, CDR2 SQIVND (reference sequence). CDR3 length: 14 residues. V was cut by 5 bases and J by 1 base, with 8 bases left in between. The CDR3 DNA sequence: TGTGCCAGTAGTCGCGCTAGGAACACCGGGGAGCTGTTTTTT. This sequence encodes CASSRARNTGELFF.

The sample holds a few counts of this clonotype. The rearrangement uses TRBV15 and TRBJ1-1; 9 bases are a match to TRBD1. V lost 5 bases and J lost 3; bases outside the gene matches: 10. Germline V gene sequence: CDR1 LNHNV, CDR2 YYDKDF (reference sequence). This CDR3 spans 16 amino acids. The CDR3 protein is CATSRQTGGGYTEAFF. CDR3 in DNA: TGTGCCACCAGCCGCCAGACAGGGGGGGGATACACTGAAGCTTTCTTT.

J is TRBJ2-1 and V is TRBV2; TRBD1 is a possible D gene (5 bases). Germline CDR1 SNHLY, CDR2 FYNNEI. The CDR3 is made up of 11 amino acids. V dropped 3 bases and J dropped 10 bases, with 7 bases sitting between them. The CDR3 DNA reads as TGTGCCAGCAGTGAGGGGCCAGAGCAGTTCTTC. It is translated as CASSEGPEQFF.

J is TRBJ2-7 and V is TRBV7-8; D is possibly TRBD1 (5 bases). The CDR3 has 14 residues. Germline V gene sequence: CDR1 SGHVS, CDR2 FQNEAQ. V lost 5 bases, J lost 3 bases, and 14 bases lay in between. The CDR3: CASSSREQDYEQYV. The CDR3 DNA follows: TGTGCCAGCAGCAGCAGGGAACAGGACTACGAGCAGTACGTC.

This clonotype was recorded a few times. The chain has TRBV2 and TRBJ2-1; D not resolved. The CDR3 contains 11 residues. Trimming stripped 4 bases from V and 10 bases from J, with 8 bases between. Germline V gene sequence: CDR1 SNHLY, CDR2 FYNNEI. CDR3 loop: CASSVFVEQFF. The CDR3 nucleotides read TGTGCCAGCAGTGTGTTCGTCGAGCAGTTCTTC.

The table lists this clonotype with a few counts. CDR3 amino acids: CSARDYGQGNIQYF. For the CDR3, the DNA is TGCAGTGCTAGAGATTATGGACAGGGAAACATTCAGTACTTC. The V call is TRBV20-1, the J call TRBJ2-4; 8 bases align to TRBD1. This CDR3 has 14 residues. The junction had 4 bases not matched to a gene; V was cut back by 0 bases and J by 6 bases. CDR1 DFQATT and CDR2 SNEGSKA come from the germline V gene (reference sequence).

V gene TRBV7-3 combines with J gene TRBJ1-1, with D possibly TRBD1 on 5 matching bases. CDR1 SGHTA and CDR2 FQGTGA come from the germline V gene. Trimming shortened V by 6 bases and J by 3 bases, and 11 bases separated the two germline ends. This CDR3 spans 13 amino acids. CDR3 sequence reads: CASRSQTDTEAFF. CDR3 DNA sequence: TGTGCCAGCAGATCTCAGACAGACACTGAAGCTTTCTTT.

The chain uses TRBV7-2 and TRBJ2-5, with D possibly matching TRBD2 (6 bases). This CDR3 has 15 residues. Germline values: CDR1 SGHTA, CDR2 FQGNSA. V lost 3 bases to trimming and J lost 1 base, with 12 bases between them. CDR3 sequence reads: CASSFPAGFQETQYF. The CDR3 nucleotides read TGTGCCAGCAGCTTTCCCGCGGGGTTCCAAGAGACCCAGTACTTC.

The chain joins TRBV9 to TRBJ1-1, with D hard to call. Germline loops: CDR1 SGDLS, CDR2 YYNGEE. With 3 bases removed from V and 1 base from J, the gap between germline ends came to 13 bases. The CDR3 has 15 residues. Written as DNA, the CDR3 is TGTGCCAGCAGCGATAGTCGGGCCGAGAACACTGAAGCTTTCTTT. Residues: CASSDSRAENTEAFF.

This clonotype was seen at least ten times. The chain links TRBV11-2 to TRBJ2-3; D ambiguous. CDR3 length equals 13 residues. The V end lost 6 bases, the J end lost 6 bases, and 13 bases lay between the germline ends. Looked up from germline, CDR1 is SGHAT and CDR2 is FQNNGV. The CDR3 sequence is CASSYFGSDTQYF. The DNA of the CDR3 is TGTGCCAGCAGTTACTTCGGCTCCGATACGCAGTATTTT.

The chain joins TRBV3-1 to TRBJ2-3, with D possibly matching TRBD2 (6 bases). CDR3 length: 13 residues. Germline CDR1 is LGHDT and CDR2 is YNNKEL (reference sequence). With 4 bases removed from V and 12 bases from J, the gap between germline ends came to 17 bases. CDR3: CASSPGLNFGQYF. DNA for the CDR3: TGTGCCAGCAGCCCAGGACTAAATTTTGGTCAGTATTTT.

The chain employs TRBV6-2 or TRBV6-3 and TRBJ2-3; no clear D. The CDR3 is 13 amino acids. Germline CDR1 is MNHEY and CDR2 is SVGEGT. V gave up 5 bases and J gave up 9 bases, with 15 bases separating them. CDR3 in amino acids: CASSPRHEGTQYF. The CDR3 nucleotides read TGTGCCAGCAGTCCCAGACATGAAGGGACGCAGTATTTT.

This clonotype was picked up a small number of times. The rearrangement uses TRBV10-3 and TRBJ2-7; D is perhaps TRBD2 (5 bases). Germline values: CDR1 ENHRY, CDR2 SYGVKD. The CDR3 totals 13 residues. V lost 7 bases to trimming and J lost 2 bases, with 12 bases between them. Here the CDR3 reads CAIIREGTYEQYF. CDR3 DNA: TGTGCCATCATTCGAGAGGGAACCTACGAGCAGTACTTC.

The chain carries TRBV6-2 or TRBV6-3 and TRBJ1-2, with a weak D call TRBD1 (5 bases). The CDR3 is 13 residues long. The germline V gene has CDR1 MNHEY and CDR2 SVGEGT. Trimming took 4 bases from V and 4 from J, leaving 10 bases between them. CDR3 DNA: TGTGCCAGCAGTTTCGGGACGCCCTATGGCTACACCTTC. Translated: CASSFGTPYGYTF.